This entry is about one T cell receptor (beta chain). As every portion of the isolated RNA was reverse transcribed, the sequencing read expressed TCRB transcripts. About 3.6 million reads per sample on average were obtained from naive, central memory and regulatory T cell samples. Profiled with immunoSEQ multiplex PCR; TCRdb holds only in-frame clones, not every one. The sample shows approximately 400,000 clones, about 15% of them seen only once. The sample is drawn from a study of beta chain features in type 1 diabetes. The length of the CDR3 is 13 residues. A heparinised blood draw that averaged about 0.11 L was obtained once from each donor.

The specimen sequenced was naive CD4+ T cells from blood. The J gene is TRBJ2-7, the V gene TRBV21-1; the table's D call, TRBD1, has no DNA check behind it. TRBV21-1 corresponds to a pseudogene. The TCR sequence derives from a woman under 30 in good health. The chain's CDR3 is CARSRQGSYEQYF. The CDR3 DNA reads as TGTGCCAGGAGCCGACAGGGTTCCTACGAGCAGTACTTC.